The 30 T cell receptor beta chains in this list originate from one sample, sequenced in a study of T-cell memory formation after mild COVID-19. TCRdb reanalysed the 5' RACE reads using MiXCR and keeps one entry per CDR3 protein. The table shows about 350,000 distinct CDR3 sequences, with around 27% occurring only once. The sequenced sample was PBMCs or a T cell subset sorted from them (not recorded which). The receptors shown here come from an adult woman who had mild COVID-19 (a few samples of this study predate the infection). Cell type and time point are not known.

The rearrangement uses TRBV6-5 and TRBJ2-7, with a possible D match to TRBD1 (6 bases). Germline CDR1 is MNHEY and CDR2 is SVGAGI. Trimming cost V 5 bases and J 4 bases, with 18 bases left between them. The CDR3 is 15 residues long. The DNA of the CDR3 is TGTGCCAGCAGTGCCAGGGGCGTTCTCGGTTACGAGCAGTACTTC. It specifies CASSARGVLGYEQYF.

There are a few counts of this clonotype. CDR3 amino acids: CASSVGQGQYF. DNA for the CDR3: TGTGCCAGCAGTGTGGGGCAGGGTCAGTACTTC. The rearrangement uses TRBV25-1 and TRBJ2-7; D perhaps matches TRBD1 (5 bases). The V gene's germline CDR1 is MGHDK and CDR2 SYGVNS. This CDR3 comprises 11 residues. V was shortened by 4 bases and J by 10 bases, with 11 bases between the two germline ends.

This clonotype was recorded only once. The chain joins TRBV5-6 to TRBJ2-1; possibly TRBD1 for D (6 bases). Looked up from germline, CDR1 is SGHDT and CDR2 is YYEEEE. The CDR3 spans 15 residues. Trimming removed 0 bases at V and 5 bases at J, with 12 bases between. The CDR3 region is CASSLVDRPHNEQFF. The CDR3 DNA sequence: TGTGCCAGCAGCTTGGTGGACAGACCACACAATGAGCAGTTCTTC.

This clonotype was seen more than once but under ten times. The gene calls are TRBV27 and TRBJ2-1, with 12 bases aligning to TRBD2. Germline CDR1 reads MNHEY; CDR2 reads SMNVEV (reference sequence). The CDR3 has 16 residues. The ends lost 5 bases at V and 6 bases at J; junction bases unmatched: 8. The DNA for the CDR3 is TGTGCCAGCAGTCCCCTAGCGGGAGGGCACTTCAATGAGCAGTTCTTC. Encoded protein: CASSPLAGGHFNEQFF.

The chain employs TRBV5-1 and TRBJ1-2; D is possibly TRBD1 (5 bases). Trimming cost V 0 bases and J 4 bases, with 7 bases left between them. Per germline, CDR1 SGHRS and CDR2 YFSETQ. This CDR3 is built from 13 residues. The chain's CDR3 is CASSLARAYGYTF. CDR3 in DNA: TGCGCCAGCAGCTTGGCCAGGGCCTATGGCTACACCTTC.

CDR3 protein: CASSSDRDTQYF. The CDR3 DNA reads TGTGCCAGCAGTTCGGACAGAGATACGCAGTATTTT. The chain links TRBV12-3 or TRBV12-4 to TRBJ2-3; D is possibly TRBD1 (6 bases). V was clipped by 4 bases and J by 5 bases, with 7 bases between them. The CDR3 is 12 residues long.

This rearrangement joins TRBV29-1 to TRBJ2-5; tentatively, D is TRBD1 (6 bases). Germline CDR1 and CDR2: SQVTM and ANQGSEA. CDR3 length equals 13 residues. The V end was cut by 4 bases, the J end by 0 bases, with 9 bases between. The CDR3 DNA sequence: TGCAGCGTTGCCTGGGACAACCAAGAGACCCAGTACTTC. Translation: CSVAWDNQETQYF. Looking up the rest from reference TRBV29-1 and TRBJ2-5 gives the full variable domain: SAVISQKPSRDICQRGTSLTIQCQVDSQVTMMFWYRQQPGQSLTLIATANQGSEATYESGFVIDKFPISRPNLTFSTLTVSNMSPEDSSIYLCSVAWDNQETQYFGPGTRLLVL.

In its sample, this clonotype was seen many times. V and J are TRBV12-3 or TRBV12-4 and TRBJ2-1, with 11 bases matching TRBD2. This CDR3 region has 16 residues. With V trimmed by 2 bases and J by 6 bases, 6 bases remained unmatched. The CDR3 loop is CASSLKTSGRPNEQFF. The CDR3 nucleotides read TGTGCCAGCAGTTTAAAAACTAGCGGGAGACCCAATGAGCAGTTCTTC.

The chain joins TRBV6-5 to TRBJ2-7; 7 bases fit TRBD1. V lost 6 bases and J lost 1; bases outside the gene matches: 6. CDR3 length: 14 residues. Germline-derived CDR1 and CDR2 are MNHEY and SVGAGI. CDR3 nucleotides: TGTGCCAGCAGATTAACAGGGGATTCCTACGAGCAGTACTTC. It translates to CASRLTGDSYEQYF.

The chain employs TRBV7-9 and TRBJ1-1; D might be TRBD1 (6 bases). The CDR3 is 14 amino acids. Looked up from germline, CDR1 is SEHNR and CDR2 is FQNEAQ (reference sequence). Trimming removed 2 bases from V and 2 bases from J, with 9 bases in between. CDR3 DNA sequence: TGTGCCAGCAGCTTACCCAGGGGAAACACTGAAGCTTTCTTT. This codes for CASSLPRGNTEAFF.

This clonotype was recorded many times. This rearrangement joins TRBV4-3 to TRBJ2-7; the match to TRBD1 covers 9 bases. The CDR3 has 16 residues. Trimming at V came to 0 bases and at J to 6 bases, leaving 9 bases not matched to a gene. Germline CDR1 is LGHNA and CDR2 is YSLEER. The CDR3 bases are TGCGCCAGCAGCCAAGATTATGACAGGGGGTTCGTCGAGCAGTACTTC. It yields the protein CASSQDYDRGFVEQYF.

The genes are TRBV12-3 or TRBV12-4 and TRBJ1-2; no reliable D call. This CDR3 contains 13 residues. Trimming removed 2 bases from V and 2 bases from J, with 6 bases in between. CDR3 DNA sequence: TGTGCCAGCAGTTTAAATAGAAACTATGGCTACACCTTC. Protein sequence: CASSLNRNYGYTF.

Here the CDR3 reads CASSYSEYTEAFF. For the CDR3, the DNA is TGTGCCAGCAGTTACTCGGAGTACACTGAAGCTTTCTTT. This chain connects TRBV6-2 or TRBV6-3 to TRBJ1-1; no definite D call. Looked up from germline, CDR1 is MNHEY and CDR2 is SVGEGT. CDR3 length: 13 amino acids. V lost 0 bases, J lost 3 bases, and 5 bases lay in between.

The chain couples TRBV6-2 or TRBV6-3 to TRBJ1-1; no clear D. Trimming removed 6 bases at V and 5 bases at J, with 16 bases between. The length of the CDR3 is 14 residues. Per germline, CDR1 MNHEY and CDR2 SVGEGT. The CDR3 protein is CASRPPTRQTEAFF. The DNA of the CDR3 is TGTGCCAGCAGACCACCGACCCGACAAACTGAAGCTTTCTTT.

The rearrangement uses TRBV15 and TRBJ1-3, with D possibly TRBD1 on 6 matching bases. Deletions cut 0 bases from V and 0 bases from J, with 18 bases between. The CDR3 has 19 amino acids. Germline lookup yields CDR1 LNHNV and CDR2 YYDKDF (reference sequence). In nucleotides, the CDR3 is TGTGCCACCAGCAGAGATCGCCGGACAGATAGCTCCTCTGGAAACACCATATATTTT. It codes for CATSRDRRTDSSSGNTIYF.

The chain links TRBV11-2 to TRBJ2-5; D is unresolved. CDR1 is SGHAT, CDR2 FQNNGV, per germline. This CDR3 region has 14 residues. The V and J ends lost 0 bases and 5 bases respectively, with 10 bases between them. The CDR3: CASSLEYGGETQYF. CDR3 DNA: TGTGCCAGCAGCTTAGAATACGGTGGGGAGACCCAGTACTTC.

This clonotype counts as medium-sized. V gene TRBV5-6 combines with J gene TRBJ2-2; D possibly matches TRBD1 or TRBD2 (5 bases each). CDR3 length: 16 amino acids. Germline V lookup: CDR1 SGHDT, CDR2 YYEEEE. Trimming stripped 0 bases from V and 2 bases from J, with 11 bases between. For the CDR3, the DNA is TGTGCCAGCAGCTTGGATAAGGGGACCAACACCGGGGAGCTGTTTTTT. Protein sequence: CASSLDKGTNTGELFF. Together with reference TRBV5-6 and TRBJ2-2, the CDR3 gives the full variable domain: DAGVTQSPTHLIKTRGQQVTLRCSPKSGHDTVSWYQQALGQGPQFIFQYYEEEERQRGNFPDRFSGHQFPNYSSELNVNALLLGDSALYLCASSLDKGTNTGELFFGEGSRLTVL.

This chain joins TRBV4-3 and TRBJ2-7; 7 positions agree with TRBD1. Germline V CDR1 and CDR2: LGHNA, YSLEER. V lost 3 bases, J lost 1 base, and 9 bases stayed unmatched. The CDR3 runs 16 residues. The CDR3 loop is CASSHDPGQASYEQYF. The CDR3 nucleotides read TGCGCCAGCAGCCACGACCCCGGACAGGCATCCTACGAGCAGTACTTC.

The genes are TRBV7-6 and TRBJ2-7, with TRBD1 identical over 8 bases. After removal of 1 base from V and 3 bases from J, the junction contained 8 bases not matched to a gene. The CDR3 has 16 amino acids. Germline V gene sequence: CDR1 SGHVS, CDR2 FNYEAQ. This chain's CDR3 is CASSLGRTGRHYEQYF. CDR3 nucleotides: TGTGCCAGCAGCTTAGGTAGGACAGGGCGCCACTACGAGCAGTACTTC.

This clonotype was found a few times. This chain joins TRBV5-5 and TRBJ1-1; TRBD1 might be the D (5 bases). Germline-derived CDR1 and CDR2 are SGHKS and YYEKEE (reference sequence). There are 14 residues in the CDR3. V was pared by 0 bases and J by 4 bases, with 10 bases between. The CDR3 is CASSLGAGSTEAFF. For the CDR3, the DNA is TGTGCCAGCAGCTTGGGAGCAGGGTCCACTGAAGCTTTCTTT.

The rearrangement links TRBV7-9 to TRBJ2-1; the D call may be TRBD1 or TRBD2 (5 bases each). This CDR3 comprises 15 residues. Trimming left V 5 bases short and J 5 bases short, with 16 bases between. Germline CDR1 reads SEHNR; CDR2 reads FQNEAQ (reference sequence). The CDR3 sequence: CASSPAGTRNNEQFF. As DNA, the CDR3 is TGTGCCAGCAGCCCAGCCGGGACGCGTAACAATGAGCAGTTCTTC.

The DNA of the CDR3 is TGCAGCGTTGGAGGGTCCCCGAACACCGGGGAGCTGTTTTTT. This encodes CSVGGSPNTGELFF. The rearrangement joins TRBV29-1 to TRBJ2-2, with a weak D call TRBD2 (5 bases). The CDR3 consists of 14 residues. With 4 bases removed from V and 0 bases from J, the gap between germline ends came to 9 bases. Per the germline V gene, CDR1 is SQVTM and CDR2 is ANQGSEA.

V usage is TRBV27 and J usage is TRBJ2-1, with D unresolved. Between the trimmed V and J ends, which lost 3 bases and 8 bases, there was a span of 14 bases. CDR3 length: 14 amino acids. Germline lookup yields CDR1 MNHEY and CDR2 SMNVEV (reference sequence). CDR3 DNA: TGTGCCAGCAGTTTGGTGTCTGGCATATATGAGCAGTTCTTC. This sequence encodes CASSLVSGIYEQFF.

Here the CDR3 DNA reads TGCGCCAGCAGCTTGGGTGTGATGGCGGGAAACTACGAGCAGTACTTC. Translated, it gives CASSLGVMAGNYEQYF. This chain joins TRBV5-1 and TRBJ2-7, with D maybe TRBD2 (6 bases). The CDR3 extends over 16 amino acids. Germline V gives CDR1 SGHRS, CDR2 YFSETQ. The V end was cut by 0 bases, the J end by 3 bases, with 16 bases between.

The V and J genes are TRBV13 and TRBJ2-3, with TRBD2 matching 10 bases. Germline lookup yields CDR1 PRHDT and CDR2 FYEKMQ (reference sequence). With 5 bases clipped from V and 4 bases from J, the junction kept 9 bases outside the gene matches. This CDR3 comprises 16 residues. The CDR3 is CASSEDTSGVSDTQYF. Here the CDR3 DNA reads TGTGCCAGCAGCGAAGACACTAGCGGGGTCTCAGATACGCAGTATTTT.

V and J are TRBV21-1 and TRBJ2-5; the table names TRBD1, a call not compared with the DNA. TRBV21-1 constitutes a pseudogene. There are 15 residues in the CDR3. The CDR3 region has the DNA TGTGCCAGCAGCATCTCAGGGACAGGCCAAGAGACCCAGTACTTC. Residues: CASSISGTGQETQYF.

The chain uses TRBV9 and TRBJ2-3; TRBD2 might be the D (6 bases). This CDR3 comprises 17 residues. V lost 1 base, J lost 1 base, and 16 bases lay in between. Germline V gives CDR1 SGDLS, CDR2 YYNGEE. The CDR3 coding sequence is TGTGCCAGCAGCGTATGGAGGGATGAAGGGGGCACAGATACGCAGTATTTT. Its translation is CASSVWRDEGGTDTQYF. The whole variable domain, filled in from reference TRBV9 and TRBJ2-3, reads DSGVTQTPKHLITATGQRVTLRCSPRSGDLSVYWYQQSLDQGLQFLIQYYNGEERAKGNILERFSAQQFPDLHSELNLSSLELGDSALYFCASSVWRDEGGTDTQYFGPGTRLTVL.

In DNA form, the CDR3 reads TGCGCCAGCAGTCCGAGGTTGAGGGGACAGGGATTTGAAGCTTTCTTT. This translates into CASSPRLRGQGFEAFF. J is TRBJ1-1 and V is TRBV4-3; 9 bases line up with TRBD1. Trimming removed 6 bases from V and 7 bases from J; junction bases left unmatched: 15. The germline V gene has CDR1 LGHNA and CDR2 YSLEER. The CDR3 spans 16 residues.

The chain couples TRBV7-3 to TRBJ2-1; D is possibly TRBD1 or TRBD2 (6 bases each). Trimming cost V 5 bases and J 8 bases, with 13 bases left between them. The V gene's germline CDR1 is SGHTA and CDR2 FQGTGA. The CDR3 covers 13 residues. The CDR3 nucleotides read TGTGCCAGCAGCCCAATCGGGGGCCATGAGCAGTTCTTC. Amino acids: CASSPIGGHEQFF. The entire variable domain, with the rest obtained from reference TRBV7-3 and TRBJ2-1, is as follows: GAGVSQTPSNKVTEKGKYVELRCDPISGHTALYWYRQSLGQGPEFLIYFQGTGAADDSGLPNDRFFAVRPEGSVSTLKIQRTERGDSAVYLCASSPIGGHEQFFGPGTRLTVL.

CDR3 nucleotides: TGTGCCAGCAGCCAAGGGGGAAGTCGCTATGGCTACACCTTC. As protein: CASSQGGSRYGYTF. J is TRBJ1-2 and V is TRBV3-1, with D uncertain. V was cut by 1 base and J by 4 bases, with 10 bases left in between. Germline loops: CDR1 LGHDT, CDR2 YNNKEL (reference sequence). There are 14 residues in the CDR3.